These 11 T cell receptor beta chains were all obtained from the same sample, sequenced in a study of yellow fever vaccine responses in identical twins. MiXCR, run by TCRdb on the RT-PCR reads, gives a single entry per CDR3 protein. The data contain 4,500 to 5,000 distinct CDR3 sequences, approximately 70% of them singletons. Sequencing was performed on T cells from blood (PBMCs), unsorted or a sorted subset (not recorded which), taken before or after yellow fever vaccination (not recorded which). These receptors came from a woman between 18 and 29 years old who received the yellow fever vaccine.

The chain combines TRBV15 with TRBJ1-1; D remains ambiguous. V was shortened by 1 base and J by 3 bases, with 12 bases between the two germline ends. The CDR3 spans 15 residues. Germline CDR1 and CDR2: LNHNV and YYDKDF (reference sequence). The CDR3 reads CATSRGSGGDTEAFF. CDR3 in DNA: TGTGCCACCAGCAGAGGAAGTGGAGGTGACACTGAAGCTTTCTTT.

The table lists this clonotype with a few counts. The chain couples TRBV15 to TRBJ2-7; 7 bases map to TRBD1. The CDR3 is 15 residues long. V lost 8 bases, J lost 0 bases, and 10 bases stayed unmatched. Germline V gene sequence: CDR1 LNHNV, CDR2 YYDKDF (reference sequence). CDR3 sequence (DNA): TGTGCCACCGCCATCGGACAGGATAGCTCCTACGAGCAGTACTTC. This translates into CATAIGQDSSYEQYF.

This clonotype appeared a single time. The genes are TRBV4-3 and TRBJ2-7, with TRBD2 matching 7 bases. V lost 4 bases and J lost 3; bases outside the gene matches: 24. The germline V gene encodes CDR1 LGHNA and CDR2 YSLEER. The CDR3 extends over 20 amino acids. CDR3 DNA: TGCGCCAGCAGCCGAAAGCTTCAGGCTAGCGGTCTTGCCACGTTCTACGAGCAGTACTTC. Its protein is CASSRKLQASGLATFYEQYF.

This chain's CDR3 is CASSLASSLHEQFF. The CDR3 DNA reads as TGTGCCAGCAGCTTAGCAAGTTCACTTCATGAGCAGTTCTTC. The chain joins TRBV11-2 to TRBJ2-1, with unresolved D. CDR3 length: 14 amino acids. In germline, CDR1 is SGHAT, CDR2 FQNNGV. Trimming stripped 1 base from V and 8 bases from J, with 12 bases between.

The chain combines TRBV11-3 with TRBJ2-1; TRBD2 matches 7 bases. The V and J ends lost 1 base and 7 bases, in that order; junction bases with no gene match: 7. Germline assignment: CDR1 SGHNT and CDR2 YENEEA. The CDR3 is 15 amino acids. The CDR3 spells CASSLGTAGLNEQFF. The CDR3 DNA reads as TGTGCCAGCAGCTTAGGAACAGCGGGGTTAAATGAGCAGTTCTTC.

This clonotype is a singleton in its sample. The CDR3 DNA sequence: TGTGCCAGCAGCTCGGCGGGGGGCGTCAGGGATACGCAGTATTTT. It translates to CASSSAGGVRDTQYF. V and J are TRBV5-6 and TRBJ2-3; 8 bases are shared with TRBD2. This CDR3 has 15 amino acids. The V and J ends lost 3 bases and 6 bases, in that order; junction bases with no gene match: 9. The germline V gene encodes CDR1 SGHDT and CDR2 YYEEEE.

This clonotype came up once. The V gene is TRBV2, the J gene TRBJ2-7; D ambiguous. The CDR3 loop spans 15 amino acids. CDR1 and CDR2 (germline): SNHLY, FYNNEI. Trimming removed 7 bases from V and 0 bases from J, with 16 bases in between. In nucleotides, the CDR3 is TGTGCCAGCAACCCCGGTGACAACATCTCCTACGAGCAGTACTTC. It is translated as CASNPGDNISYEQYF.

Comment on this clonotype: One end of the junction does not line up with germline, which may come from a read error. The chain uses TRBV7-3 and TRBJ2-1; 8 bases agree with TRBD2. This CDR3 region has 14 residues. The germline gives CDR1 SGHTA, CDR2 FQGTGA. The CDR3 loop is CASTLTSGYNEQFF. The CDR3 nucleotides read TGTGCCAGCACCTTAACTAGCGGTTACAATGAGCAGTTCTTC.

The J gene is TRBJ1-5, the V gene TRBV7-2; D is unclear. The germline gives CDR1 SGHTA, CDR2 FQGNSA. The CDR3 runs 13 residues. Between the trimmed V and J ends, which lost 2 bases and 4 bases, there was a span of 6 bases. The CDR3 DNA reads TGTGCCAGCAGCTTACAGGAGAATCAGCCCCAGCATTTT. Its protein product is CASSLQENQPQHF.

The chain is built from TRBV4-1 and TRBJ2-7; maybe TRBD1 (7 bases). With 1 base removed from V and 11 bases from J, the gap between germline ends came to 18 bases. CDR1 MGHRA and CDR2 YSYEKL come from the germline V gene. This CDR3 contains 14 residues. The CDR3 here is CASSQGRDSDFKYF. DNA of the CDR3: TGCGCCAGCAGCCAAGGGAGGGACAGTGATTTTAAGTACTTC.

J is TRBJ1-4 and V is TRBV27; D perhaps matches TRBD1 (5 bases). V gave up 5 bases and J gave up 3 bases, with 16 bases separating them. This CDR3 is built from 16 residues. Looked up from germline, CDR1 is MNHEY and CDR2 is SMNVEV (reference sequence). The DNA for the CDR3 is TGTGCCAGCAGTCCAATCCAGGGAGGATCTAATGAAAAACTGTTTTTT. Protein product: CASSPIQGGSNEKLFF. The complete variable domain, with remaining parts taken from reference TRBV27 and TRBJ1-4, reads EAQVTQNPRYLITVTGKKLTVTCSQNMNHEYMSWYRQDPGLGLRQIYYSMNVEVTDKGDVPEGYKVSRKEKRNFPLILESPSPNQTSLYFCASSPIQGGSNEKLFFGSGTQLSVL.